This TCR beta chain came from a study of shared clonotypes between healthy human individuals. Study-level findings and limits: Clonotypes that were shared across a handful of donors made up around 5% of naive CD4 clonotypes.

Method: immunoSEQ multiplex PCR; TCRdb's copy keeps in-frame clones and lacks some. The data hold roughly 2.2 million clones, with 80% to 95% observed a single time. To note about this clone: The antigen remains unidentified.

Germline lookup yields CDR1 SNHLY and CDR2 FYNNEI. V lost 7 bases and J lost 10, with 13 bases in between. The CDR3 spans 11 residues. The sequence came from a man aged 18 to 30 in good health. Some clones in this sample may be carry-over from other donors' samples. The sequencing sample was made of naive CD4+ T cells from PBMCs. Subset: CD45RA+ positively selected. The chain joins TRBV2 to TRBJ1-1, with D uncertain. The CDR3 nucleotides read TGTGCCAGCAAAAACGTAGGGAGAGCTTTCTTT. It encodes CASKNVGRAFF.